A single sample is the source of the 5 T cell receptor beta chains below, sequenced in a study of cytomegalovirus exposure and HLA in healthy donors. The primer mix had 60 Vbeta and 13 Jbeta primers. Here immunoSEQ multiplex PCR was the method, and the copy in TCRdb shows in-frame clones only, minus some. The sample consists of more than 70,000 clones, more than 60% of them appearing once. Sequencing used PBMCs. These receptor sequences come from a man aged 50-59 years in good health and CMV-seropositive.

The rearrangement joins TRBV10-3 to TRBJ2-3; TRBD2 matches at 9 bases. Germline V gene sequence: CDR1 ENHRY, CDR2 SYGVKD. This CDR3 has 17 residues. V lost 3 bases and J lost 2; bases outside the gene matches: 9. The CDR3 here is CAISDLKTSGLTDTQYF. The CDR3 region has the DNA TGTGCCATCAGTGATCTTAAGACTAGCGGACTCACAGATACGCAGTATTTT.

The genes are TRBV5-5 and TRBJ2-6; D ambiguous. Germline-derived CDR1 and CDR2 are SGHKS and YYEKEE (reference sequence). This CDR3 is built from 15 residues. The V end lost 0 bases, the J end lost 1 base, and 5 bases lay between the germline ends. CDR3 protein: CASSLASSGANVLTF. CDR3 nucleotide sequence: TGTGCCAGCAGCTTGGCTAGTTCTGGGGCCAACGTCCTGACTTTC.

The CDR3 nucleotides are TGTGCCAGCAGCCCCTCACCGGGACAGGGATTCGAGCAGTACTTC. Translated, it gives CASSPSPGQGFEQYF. The chain carries TRBV11-2 and TRBJ2-5, with 9 nucleotides matching TRBD1. The last part of the DNA fits TRBJ2-7 better; the J call may be wrong. CDR3 size: 15 residues. The germline V gene has CDR1 SGHAT and CDR2 FQNNGV.

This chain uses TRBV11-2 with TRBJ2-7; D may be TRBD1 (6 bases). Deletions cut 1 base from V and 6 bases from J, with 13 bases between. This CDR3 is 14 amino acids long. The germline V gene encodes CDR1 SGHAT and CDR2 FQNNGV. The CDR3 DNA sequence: TGTGCCAGCAGCTTAGGACAGGCCCAGGGCGAGCAGTACTTC. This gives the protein CASSLGQAQGEQYF.

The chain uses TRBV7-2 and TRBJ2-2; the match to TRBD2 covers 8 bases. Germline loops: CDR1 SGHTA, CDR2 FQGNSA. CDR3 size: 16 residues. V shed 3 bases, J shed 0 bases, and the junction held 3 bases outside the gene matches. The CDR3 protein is CASSFLAGSNTGELFF. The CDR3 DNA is TGTGCCAGCAGCTTCTTAGCGGGATCGAACACCGGGGAGCTGTTTTTT.